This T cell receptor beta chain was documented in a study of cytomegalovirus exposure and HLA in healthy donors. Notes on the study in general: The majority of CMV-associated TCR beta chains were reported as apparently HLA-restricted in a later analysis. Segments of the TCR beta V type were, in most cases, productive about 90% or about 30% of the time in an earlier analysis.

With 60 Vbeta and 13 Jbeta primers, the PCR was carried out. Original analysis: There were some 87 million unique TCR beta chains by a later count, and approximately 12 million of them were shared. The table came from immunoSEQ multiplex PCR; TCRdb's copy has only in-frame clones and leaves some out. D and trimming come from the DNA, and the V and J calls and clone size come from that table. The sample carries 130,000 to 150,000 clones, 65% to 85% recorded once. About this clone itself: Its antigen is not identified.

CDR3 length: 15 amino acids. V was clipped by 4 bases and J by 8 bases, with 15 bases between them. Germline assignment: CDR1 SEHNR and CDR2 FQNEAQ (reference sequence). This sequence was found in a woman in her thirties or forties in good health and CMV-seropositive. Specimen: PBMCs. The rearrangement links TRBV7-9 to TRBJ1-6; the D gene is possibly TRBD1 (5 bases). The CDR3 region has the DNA TGTGCCAGCAGCTCCATTGGCCAGGGTTATTCACCCCTCCACTTT. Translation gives CASSSIGQGYSPLHF.